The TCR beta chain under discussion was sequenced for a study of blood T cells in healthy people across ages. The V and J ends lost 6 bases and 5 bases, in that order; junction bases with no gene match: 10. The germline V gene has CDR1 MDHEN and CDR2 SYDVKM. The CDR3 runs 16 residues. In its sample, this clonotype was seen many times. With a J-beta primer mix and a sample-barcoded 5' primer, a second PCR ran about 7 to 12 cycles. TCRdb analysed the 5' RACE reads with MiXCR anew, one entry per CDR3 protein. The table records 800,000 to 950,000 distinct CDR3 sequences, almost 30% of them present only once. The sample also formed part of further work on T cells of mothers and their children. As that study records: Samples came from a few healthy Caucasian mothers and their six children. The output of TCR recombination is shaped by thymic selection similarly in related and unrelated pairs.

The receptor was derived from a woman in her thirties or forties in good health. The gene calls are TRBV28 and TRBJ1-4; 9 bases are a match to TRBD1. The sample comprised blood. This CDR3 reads CASSPMKTGGNEKLFF. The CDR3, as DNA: TGTGCCAGCAGCCCCATGAAGACAGGGGGAAATGAAAAACTGTTTTTT.